This T cell receptor (beta chain) was retrieved from a study of cytomegalovirus exposure and HLA in healthy donors (dated by TCRdb to about 2017). About the full investigation: According to an earlier analysis of 587 of the donors, 150 million to 200 million T cells yielded 100 million or so unique TCR beta sequences and about 280 Gb of sequence data. Every repertoire in the discovery cohort had been generated on one and the same sequencing platform. High-throughput TCR immunosequencing, statistical association of individual TCRs with disease status, and machine learning were combined to predict cytomegalovirus infection status. An early release that covered about 600 HLA-typed donors contained 300 to 350 gigabases of sequencing data and 65 million to 100 million unique TCR sequences. Donor age, sex, ethnicity and CMV serostatus were collected together with the repertoire data. Class I and class II HLA loci were covered by the typing at four-digit resolution. The number of typed donors differed by locus: 629-630 for A, B, C, DRB1 and DQB1; 500 to 550 for DQA1; approximately 610 for DPA1; and around 490 for DPB1. About five DR-DQ haplotypes were treated as single units for association and clustering because of strong linkage in the cohort. An earlier analysis of approximately 640 of the donors applied high-throughput TCR beta sequencing to assess whether each TCR beta V gene segment acted as functional or pseudogenic. The aim of the study was to test whether cataloging public T cell receptors could identify signatures of past pathogen exposure. Rather than drawing on any new phenotypic data, the later analysis identified candidate immune exposures from TCR beta sequences and the way those sequences occurred across donors. The T cell repertoires of 666 subjects were profiled by immunosequencing and related to cytomegalovirus serostatus. Among the roughly 400 genotyped donors, 75% to 90% belonged to the genetic ancestry cluster associated with self-reported Caucasian donors. A separate validation cohort of some 130 different subjects was used in addition to the approximately 610-subject first cohort. Genome-wide SNP genotypes for about 65% of the 666 donors were used in a later genetic analysis, which treated that subset as a discovery cohort. Among roughly 400 genotyped donors of the cohort, an average of approximately 240,000 unique TCR beta nucleotide sequences was sequenced per donor, of which roughly 17% were non-productive. A later analysis re-analyzed previously published TCR beta repertoires from 600 to 850 donors and added high-resolution HLA genotyping to study TCR occurrence patterns. What the work shows at the level of the full study, not this receptor alone: According to a later genetic analysis, donors in an Asian-associated ancestry cluster had fewer N-insertions in productive TCRs than the roughly 700-donor mean. Correlated functional status among segregating V segments might be attributable to linkage disequilibrium, but an unknown experimental factor could not be ruled out. Some IMGT-functional V segments, including TRBV6-2 and TRBV6-3, could not be told apart with the 87-base-pair reads, so those segments were excluded. In a later analysis, the rate of TCR association differed among HLA loci, with DRB1 alleles having the most associated TCRs and HLA-C alleles having the fewest. Sequencing depth was assumed to be roughly uniform across donors in the presence/absence analyses, though that assumption may not hold. According to the authors, the approach could potentially be generalized to other disease states and immunological phenotypes. For the cohort, immune exposure information was limited to CMV serostatus. A later analysis found that most CMV-associated TCR beta chains appeared HLA-restricted, with HLA associations seemingly driven largely by CMV exposure. The classifier was reported to diagnose cytomegalovirus status with high specificity and sensitivity in both the original cohort and the validation cohort. V-gene and J-gene trimming of TCR beta chains was associated with a missense DCLRE1C variant in a later genetic analysis, and the association was replicated in an independent cohort. A group of highly shared sequence variants was considered likely to be a technical artifact of the sequencing pipeline. In vitro tests confirmed that a few of the cytomegalovirus-associated TCR beta chains recognize cytomegalovirus antigens. When HLA alleles, especially DR and DQ, strongly co-occurred, attributing TCR associations to individual alleles was difficult. The study gave a list of 150 to 200 TCR beta chains associated with cytomegalovirus. A later analysis reported that several top co-occurrence clusters appeared linked to parvovirus B19, influenza, CMV and Epstein-Barr virus. A further reported finding was that TCR beta sequences accurately predicted the HLA-A and HLA-B alleles for most subjects in the first cohort. Because counts were too low, some 17 rarely observed V segments, including chromosome 9 orphons, were left out of the earlier analysis of 500 to 750 of the donors. Across donors, most TCR sequences were observed very rarely, whereas some public TCRs were present in many individuals. Specific HLA alleles were associated with 15,000 to 20,000 TCR beta sequences at a false discovery rate of 0.05 in a later analysis. Because HLA typing was unavailable for some donors at each locus, only the typed subset was used in association tests. Compared with equally common non-associated chains, HLA-associated TCR beta chains in a later analysis were more clonally expanded and had lower generation probabilities. In an earlier analysis of around 600 of the donors, most TCR beta V segments appeared in productive rearrangements about 87% or about 30% of the time, broadly matching IMGT annotations. Only TCR beta chains were sequenced in this cohort, and the absence of alpha or paired-chain data limited detectable features.

CDR1 is given as SEHNR and CDR2 as FQNEAQ, both from the germline V gene (reference sequence). From its cysteine to its phenylalanine, the CDR3 spans 18 amino acids. The retained sequence is limited to the CDR3, 54 bases, with the frame set at the first base. In total, approximately 610 healthy bone marrow donors made up the cohort. At the time of sampling, every cohort member was nominally healthy, though immune exposures that went unrecorded were likely present. The donor was CMV seropositive and was included in the group of 290 or so seropositive cohort members. A peripheral blood sample was provided by each donor, and peripheral blood mononuclear cells were used for TCR beta sequencing. Genomic DNA extraction from the blood cell samples was performed with the Qiagen DNeasy Blood Extraction Kit. The method behind the library was the immunoSEQ multiplex PCR assay. The multiplex PCR relied on a mix of 60 forward primers for TCR Vbeta segments and 13 reverse primers for TCR Jbeta segments. The CDR3 region of rearranged TCR beta genes was amplified from genomic DNA by a multiplex PCR assay. On the Illumina HiSeq System, the amplified TCR beta libraries were sequenced as 87-base-pair reads. From the authors' description of their analysis: In a later analysis, around 80 million unique TCR beta chains were counted across the approximately 640 repertoires, and roughly 11 million of these chains were shared by at least two donors. A nearest-neighbor algorithm error-corrected the raw reads and collapsed the reads into unique sequences, merging closely related sequences to remove PCR and sequencing errors. V, D and J gene segments were assigned by aligning CDR3 sequences to IMGT reference sequences. Each retained sequence needed at least a six-nucleotide match to both a V gene segment and a J gene segment. A rearrangement counted as productive if the CDR3 had no stop codons and remained in frame with V and J, and every other rearrangement counted as non-productive. Following IMGT convention, CDR3 was defined as the stretch from the second conserved V-encoded cysteine up to the conserved J-encoded phenylalanine. Sequences without an unambiguous match to a single V gene segment were excluded from the earlier analysis of approximately 560 of the donors. An earlier analysis of about 590 of the donors classified V segments as functional when productive rearrangements were above 56.7% and as segregating when the standard deviation between donors was above 5%. A statistical classification framework was developed to diagnose cytomegalovirus status using the catalog of TCR beta chain sequences. A later analysis assigned V and J genes by comparing TCR nucleotide sequences with IMGT/GENE-DB human TR gene sequences. Using the TCRdist pipeline, a later analysis assigned CDR3 sequences along with most-parsimonious VDJ recombination scenarios. In a later analysis, each TCR beta chain was defined by its CDR3 amino acid sequence together with its V-gene family, and reads without a unique V-gene family were excluded. To address suspected cross-contamination and a sequencing artifact, a later analysis removed 550 to 750 highly shared, low-generation-probability nucleotide sequences. For each public chain, a later analysis derived a clonal expansion index from normalized ranks of inferred template counts within each repertoire. Generation probabilities in a later analysis came from a VDJ recombination model fitted to out-of-frame rearrangements, and those results were checked against IGoR. Hypergeometric tests were used in a later analysis to score TCR-TCR, TCR-HLA and TCR-CMV co-occurrence, with a repertoire-size bias correction applied to the TCR pairs. To estimate false discovery rates, a later analysis permuted the HLA or CMV assignments 20 times. A later analysis grouped co-occurring TCRs with DBSCAN, adding TCRdist sequence similarity when clustering within HLA-allele-positive subsets. Co-occurrence clustering excluded repertoires with fewer than 30,000 or more than 120,000 public chains, plus five with anomalous nucleotide sharing. Here the immuneACCESS table is served through TCRdb, limited to in-frame sequences with V and J called. Missing clones are a known gap in these copies; in checked studies unresolved V genes cover under half, and the rest lacks a known reason. The D gene and trimming were derived from the DNA, and the V and J assignments and clone size from that table. The sample includes about 50,000 clones, with 81% observed a single time. Roughly 2.5% of the sample lies in the top ten.

Regarding this clone: Its binding antigen is unknown. One junction end disagrees with the germline gene, perhaps due to a read error.

The receptor was isolated from a boy between 10 and 17 years old in good health and CMV-seropositive. The chain joins TRBV7-9 to TRBJ1-5; a weak D assignment points to TRBD1 (6 bases agree). Sequences were obtained from PBMCs. The CDR3 amino acid sequence is: CSSSHSRIEGVRNQPQHF. The nucleotide sequence is given as TGTTCCAGCAGCCATAGCCGAATCGAGGGGGTTCGAAATCAGCCCCAGCATTTT.